Shown below are 10 T cell receptor beta chains from a single sample sequenced in a study of cytomegalovirus exposure and HLA in healthy donors. The PCR had 60 Vbeta and 13 Jbeta primers. TCRdb's table, derived via immunoSEQ multiplex PCR, lists solely in-frame clones and lacks some. The table lists about 180,000 clones, about 82% of them singletons. Sequencing was carried out using PBMCs. The receptors originated from a woman aged 25 to 45 in good health and CMV-seronegative.

The chain carries TRBV5-6 and TRBJ1-6; possibly TRBD1 for D (5 bases). The V gene's germline CDR1 is SGHDT and CDR2 YYEEEE. The CDR3 covers 13 residues. With 5 bases removed from V and 6 bases from J, the gap between germline ends came to 9 bases. The CDR3 is CASRGDGNSPLHF. In nucleotides, the CDR3 is TGTGCCAGCAGAGGGGATGGTAATTCACCCCTCCACTTT.

The chain links TRBV5-1 to TRBJ2-2, with D possibly matching TRBD1 (6 bases). Looked up from germline, CDR1 is SGHRS and CDR2 is YFSETQ. The V and J ends lost 3 bases and 6 bases respectively, with 15 bases between them. This CDR3 comprises 15 residues. This chain's CDR3 is CASSSRTDGAGELFF. For the CDR3, the DNA is TGCGCCAGCAGCTCCCGGACAGATGGGGCCGGGGAGCTGTTTTTT. The variable domain in full, completed from reference TRBV5-1 and TRBJ2-2, reads KAGVTQTPRYLIKTRGQQVTLSCSPISGHRSVSWYQQTPGQGLQFLFEYFSETQRNKGNFPGRFSGRQFSNSRSEMNVSTLELGDSALYLCASSSRTDGAGELFFGEGSRLTVL.

The chain uses TRBV6-5 and TRBJ1-5; tentatively, D is TRBD1 (5 bases). The V gene lost 6 bases and the J gene lost 4 bases, with 16 bases spanning the gap. The CDR3 contains 15 residues. Germline values: CDR1 MNHEY, CDR2 SVGAGI. CDR3 protein: CASRRGGAGNQPQHF. The CDR3 nucleotides read TGTGCCAGCAGGCGGGGGGGAGCGGGTAATCAGCCCCAGCATTTT.

This rearrangement joins TRBV5-1 to TRBJ2-3; unclear D gene. Germline CDR1 SGHRS, CDR2 YFSETQ. Deletions cut 6 bases from V and 0 bases from J, with 11 bases between. This CDR3 comprises 14 residues. Written as DNA, the CDR3 is TGCGCCAGCAAAGAATTAGCTAGCACAGATACGCAGTATTTT. Translated, it gives CASKELASTDTQYF.

CDR3: CASSLQTGTYEQYF. CDR3 nucleotides: TGTGCCAGTAGTCTACAAACAGGTACCTACGAGCAGTACTTC. The V gene is TRBV19, the J gene TRBJ2-7; D perhaps matches TRBD1 (5 bases). V lost 5 bases and J lost 2, with 13 bases in between. Germline-derived CDR1 and CDR2 are LNHDA and SQIVND (reference sequence). The CDR3 sequence is 14 residues long.

This chain uses TRBV25-1 with TRBJ1-4; the match to TRBD1 covers 8 bases. Germline V gene data show CDR1 as MGHDK and CDR2 as SYGVNS. The CDR3 contains 14 residues. This chain's CDR3 is CASGRGLGNEKLFF. The CDR3 bases are TGTGCGTCGGGCAGGGGGCTTGGTAATGAAAAACTGTTTTTT. Using reference TRBV25-1 and TRBJ1-4 for the parts outside the CDR3, the full variable domain is EADIYQTPRYLVIGTGKKITLECSQTMGHDKMYWYQQDPGMELHLIHYSYGVNSTEKGDLSSESTVSRIRTEHFPLTLESARPSHTSQYLCASGRGLGNEKLFFGSGTQLSVL.

This chain links TRBV7-3 with TRBJ1-2; D gene uncertain. V dropped 8 bases and J dropped 3 bases, with 16 bases sitting between them. Germline CDR1 is SGHTA and CDR2 is FQGTGA. This CDR3 contains 14 residues. The CDR3 sequence is CASPSFERDYGYTF. The DNA of the CDR3 is TGTGCCAGCCCATCTTTTGAGAGGGACTATGGCTACACCTTC.

The V and J genes are TRBV5-6 and TRBJ2-1; D is ambiguous. Trimming took 1 base from V and 5 from J, leaving 10 bases between them. Germline V CDR1 and CDR2: SGHDT, YYEEEE. The CDR3 extends over 14 amino acids. The CDR3 sequence: CASSLFEPNNEQFF. The CDR3 nucleotides read TGTGCCAGCAGCTTGTTCGAGCCCAACAATGAGCAGTTCTTC.

The gene calls are TRBV6-5 and TRBJ2-7; D uncertain. There are 15 residues in the CDR3. The V gene's germline CDR1 is MNHEY and CDR2 SVGAGI. The V end was cut by 6 bases, the J end by 3 bases, with 18 bases between. The DNA for the CDR3 is TGTGCCAGCAGCCGAGGAACATCTTCTATCTACGAGCAGTACGTC. It specifies CASSRGTSSIYEQYV.

The CDR3, as DNA: TGTGCCATCTGGGGACAGGGTAGGACTGAAGCTTTCTTT. It is translated as CAIWGQGRTEAFF. J is TRBJ1-1 and V is TRBV10-3; TRBD1 aligns across 9 bases. This CDR3 has 13 residues. J gave up 5 bases and V 8 bases, and 6 bases lay outside the gene matches. The germline CDR1 and CDR2 sequences are ENHRY and SYGVKD.